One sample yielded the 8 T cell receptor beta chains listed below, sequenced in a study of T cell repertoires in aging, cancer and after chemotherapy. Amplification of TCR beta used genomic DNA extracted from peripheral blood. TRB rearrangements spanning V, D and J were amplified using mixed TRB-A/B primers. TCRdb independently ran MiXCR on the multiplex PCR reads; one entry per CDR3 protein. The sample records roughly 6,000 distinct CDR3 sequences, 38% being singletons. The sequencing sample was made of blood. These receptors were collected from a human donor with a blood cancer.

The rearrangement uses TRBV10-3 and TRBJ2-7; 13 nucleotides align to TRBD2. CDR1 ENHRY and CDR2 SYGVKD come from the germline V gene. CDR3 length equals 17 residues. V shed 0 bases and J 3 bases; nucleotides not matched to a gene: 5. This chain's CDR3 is CAISESGLAGSGYEQYF. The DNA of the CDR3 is TGTGCCATCAGTGAGTCGGGACTAGCGGGATCTGGCTACGAGCAGTACTTC.

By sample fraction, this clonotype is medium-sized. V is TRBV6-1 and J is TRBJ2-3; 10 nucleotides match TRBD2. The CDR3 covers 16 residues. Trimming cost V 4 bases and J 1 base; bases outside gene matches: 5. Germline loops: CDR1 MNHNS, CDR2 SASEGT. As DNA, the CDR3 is TGTGCCAGCAGTGTTTCTAGCGGGAGTCGCACAGATACGCAGTATTTT. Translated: CASSVSSGSRTDTQYF.

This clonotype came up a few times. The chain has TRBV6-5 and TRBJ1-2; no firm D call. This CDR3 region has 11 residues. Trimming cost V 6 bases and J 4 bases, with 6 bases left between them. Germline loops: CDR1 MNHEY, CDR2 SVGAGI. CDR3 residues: CASRFLYGYTF. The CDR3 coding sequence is TGTGCCAGCAGGTTCCTCTATGGCTACACCTTC.

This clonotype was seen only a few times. The CDR3 is CASSSQQGRQETQYF. The CDR3 DNA reads TGTGCCAGCAGTTCCCAACAGGGGCGGCAAGAGACCCAGTACTTC. The chain combines TRBV6-5 with TRBJ2-5; 7 bases are shared with TRBD1. The V segment lost 4 bases and the J segment 2 bases; nucleotides outside the gene matches: 7. The CDR3 sequence is 15 residues long. In germline, CDR1 is MNHEY, CDR2 SVGAGI.

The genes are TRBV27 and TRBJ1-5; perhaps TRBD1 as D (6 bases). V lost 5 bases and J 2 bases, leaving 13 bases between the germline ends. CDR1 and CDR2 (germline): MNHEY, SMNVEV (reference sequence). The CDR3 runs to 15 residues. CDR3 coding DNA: TGTGCCAGCAGTCCACAGGGATTGGGCAATCAGCCCCAGCATTTT. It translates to CASSPQGLGNQPQHF.

CDR3 in amino acids: CASSLDRGRQPQHF. Written as DNA, the CDR3 is TGTGCCAGCAGTCTGGACAGGGGGAGGCAGCCCCAGCATTTT. This rearrangement joins TRBV12-3 or TRBV12-4 to TRBJ1-5; TRBD1 matches 10 bases. This CDR3 is 14 amino acids long. Trimming cost V 5 bases and J 7 bases; bases outside gene matches: 5.

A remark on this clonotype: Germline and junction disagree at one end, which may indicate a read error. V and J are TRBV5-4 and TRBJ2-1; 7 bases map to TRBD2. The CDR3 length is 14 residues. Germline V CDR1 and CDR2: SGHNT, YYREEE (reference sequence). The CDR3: CAGRLADHYNEQFF. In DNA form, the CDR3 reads TGTGCCGGCAGGCTAGCGGATCACTACAATGAGCAGTTCTTC.

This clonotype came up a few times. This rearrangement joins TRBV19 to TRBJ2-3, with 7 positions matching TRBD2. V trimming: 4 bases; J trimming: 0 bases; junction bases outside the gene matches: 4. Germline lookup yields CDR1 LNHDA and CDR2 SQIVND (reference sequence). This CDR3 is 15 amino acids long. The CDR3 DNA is TGTGCCAGTAGTACGATTAGCGGGAGCACAGATACGCAGTATTTT. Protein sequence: CASSTISGSTDTQYF.